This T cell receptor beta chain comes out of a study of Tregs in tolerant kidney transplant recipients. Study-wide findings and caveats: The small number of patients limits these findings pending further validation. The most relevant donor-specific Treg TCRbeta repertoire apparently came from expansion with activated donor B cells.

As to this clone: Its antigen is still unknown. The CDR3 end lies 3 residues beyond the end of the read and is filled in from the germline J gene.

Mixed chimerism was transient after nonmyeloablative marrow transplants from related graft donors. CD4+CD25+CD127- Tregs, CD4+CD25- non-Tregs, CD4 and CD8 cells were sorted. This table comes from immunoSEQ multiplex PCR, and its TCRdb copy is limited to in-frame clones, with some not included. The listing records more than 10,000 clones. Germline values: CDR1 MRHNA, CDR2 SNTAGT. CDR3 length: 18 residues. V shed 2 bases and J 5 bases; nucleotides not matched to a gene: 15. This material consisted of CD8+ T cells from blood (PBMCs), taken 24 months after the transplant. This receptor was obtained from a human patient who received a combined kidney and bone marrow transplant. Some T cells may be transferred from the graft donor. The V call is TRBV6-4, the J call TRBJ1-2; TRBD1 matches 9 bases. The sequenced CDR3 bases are TGTGCCAGCAGTGACAACCGGGACAGGGCTCTCTTGCATTATGGC. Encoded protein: CASSDNRDRALLHYG. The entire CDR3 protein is CASSDNRDRALLHYGYTF.